The 17 T cell receptor beta chains below were found in one sample sequenced in a study of T cells in Graves' hyperthyroidism and ophthalmopathy. Amplification targeted TCR beta CDR3 regions from RNA transcripts. HTBI primers were employed in a first-round RT-PCR of the TCR CDR3. One entry per CDR3 protein, called by TCRdb with MiXCR from the multiplex PCR reads. The table shows 80,000 to 100,000 distinct CDR3 sequences, with roughly 39% occurring only once. The material sequenced was peripheral blood or thyroid tissue (not recorded which). These receptors were taken from a woman between 25 and 40 years old with Graves' hyperthyroidism.

J is TRBJ2-5 and V is TRBV15; 9 bases map to TRBD1. V dropped 3 bases and J dropped 7; count of bases not matched to a gene: 6. The CDR3 extends over 14 amino acids. Germline V gene sequence: CDR1 LNHNV, CDR2 YYDKDF (reference sequence). The CDR3 loop reads CATSSRDREGTQYF. As DNA, the CDR3 is TGTGCCACCAGCAGTCGGGACAGGGAAGGGACCCAGTACTTC.

This clonotype was seen many times. The chain carries TRBV6-5 and TRBJ2-5; D uncertain. This CDR3 spans 12 amino acids. The ends were cut back, 4 bases at V and 5 bases at J, with 8 bases in the middle. Germline V gene sequence: CDR1 MNHEY, CDR2 SVGAGI. The chain's CDR3 is CASSSFGETQYF. CDR3 nucleotides: TGTGCCAGCAGTTCCTTCGGCGAGACCCAGTACTTC.

V and J are TRBV5-1 and TRBJ2-2; 8 bases fit TRBD2. The CDR3 is 15 amino acids. V gave up 1 base and J gave up 6 bases; unmatched junction bases: 5. Germline lookup yields CDR1 SGHRS and CDR2 YFSETQ. The CDR3 nucleotides are TGCGCCAGCAGCTTGACAGCGGGAGCGTCCGGGGAGCTGTTTTTT. This encodes CASSLTAGASGELFF.

The V gene is TRBV15, the J gene TRBJ2-7, with TRBD2 identical over 9 bases. Trimming cost V 3 bases and J 7 bases; bases outside gene matches: 22. The germline gives CDR1 LNHNV, CDR2 YYDKDF (reference sequence). The CDR3 sequence is 19 residues long. The CDR3 DNA sequence: TGTGCCACCAGCAGCGGGTCCGACGCGCTTAGCGGGAGAACAGAAGAGCAGTACTTC. Its translation: CATSSGSDALSGRTEEQYF.

In its sample, this clonotype was seen many times. This may stem from a read error, because a much larger clone lies one nucleotide away. V gene TRBV7-9 combines with J gene TRBJ1-1; D is uncertain. The CDR3 runs to 13 residues. Germline-derived CDR1 and CDR2 are SEHNR and FQNEAQ (reference sequence). Trimming pared 1 base from V and 1 base from J, leaving 4 bases between. The DNA of the CDR3 is TGTGCCAGCAGCTTAGAACAGAACACTGAAGCTTTCTTT. The encoded protein is CASSLEQNTEAFF.

The chain couples TRBV7-2 to TRBJ2-6, with 7 bases that match TRBD1. The CDR3 spans 16 residues. The trim removed 5 bases at V and 2 bases at J, leaving 6 bases unmatched. CDR1 is SGHTA and CDR2 is FQGNSA in the germline V gene. CDR3 sequence (DNA): TGTGCCAGCAGCATGGGACAGTCTACTGGGGCCAACGTCCTGACTTTC. This encodes CASSMGQSTGANVLTF.

This clonotype was recorded many times. The chain is built from TRBV20-1 and TRBJ1-2; no clear D gene. V was clipped by 6 bases and J by 8 bases, with 25 bases between them. This CDR3 contains 15 residues. Per germline, CDR1 DFQATT and CDR2 SNEGSKA (reference sequence). The CDR3 bases are TGCAGTGCCGACTCGGCCGCAGTTCCATCGGGAGGCTACACCTTC. It translates to CSADSAAVPSGGYTF.

The chain couples TRBV7-2 to TRBJ1-6; weak D call: TRBD1 (6 bases). V was pared by 5 bases and J by 5 bases, with 22 bases between. The CDR3 consists of 18 residues. Germline V lookup: CDR1 SGHTA, CDR2 FQGNSA. Here the CDR3 reads CASSPSSGRAGDNSPLHF. The DNA for the CDR3 is TGTGCCAGCAGCCCTTCTAGCGGGAGGGCAGGGGATAATTCACCCCTCCACTTT.

This clonotype was recorded many times. This chain uses TRBV20-1 with TRBJ1-1; D ambiguous. V was cut by 8 bases and J by 4 bases, with 23 bases left in between. Germline V gene sequence: CDR1 DFQATT, CDR2 SNEGSKA (reference sequence). The CDR3 has 15 residues. The CDR3 nucleotides read TGCAGTTCCCTGCGGGAGGGTTCGTTGCGCACTGAAGCTTTCTTT. It translates to CSSLREGSLRTEAFF.

This clonotype was counted many times. The chain is built from TRBV28 and TRBJ1-3, with D possibly TRBD1 on 6 matching bases. CDR1 and CDR2 (germline): MDHEN, SYDVKM. The CDR3 has 13 amino acids. The V end lost 3 bases, the J end lost 8 bases, and 11 bases lay between the germline ends. CDR3 residues: CASSLGRGDTIYF. The CDR3 DNA follows: TGTGCCAGCAGTTTGGGCAGGGGCGACACCATATATTTT.

This chain joins TRBV2 and TRBJ2-2; 11 bases agree with TRBD2. CDR3 size: 15 residues. Per germline, CDR1 SNHLY and CDR2 FYNNEI. The V and J ends lost 6 bases and 7 bases, in that order; junction bases with no gene match: 7. In DNA, the CDR3 is TGTGCCAGCAGGCTACTAGCGGGAGACGGCGGGGAGCTGTTTTTT. This encodes CASRLLAGDGGELFF. Variable domain in full (rest from reference TRBV2 and TRBJ2-2): EPEVTQTPSHQVTQMGQEVILRCVPISNHLYFYWYRQILGQKVEFLVSFYNNEISEKSEIFDDQFSVERPDGSNFTLKIRSTKLEDSAMYFCASRLLAGDGGELFFGEGSRLTVL.

The chain has TRBV30 and TRBJ2-7, with 8 bases identical to TRBD1. The CDR3 runs 11 residues. The germline CDR1 and CDR2 sequences are GTSNPN and SVGIG (reference sequence). V trimming: 5 bases; J trimming: 4 bases; junction bases outside the gene matches: 1. CDR3 bases: TGTGCCTGGCGGACAGGGTACGAGCAGTACTTC. This encodes CAWRTGYEQYF.

This clonotype has ten or more counts. The chain employs TRBV11-2 and TRBJ2-5; 10 bases align to TRBD2. V dropped 4 bases and J dropped 2; count of bases not matched to a gene: 7. CDR3 length: 16 amino acids. Germline-derived CDR1 and CDR2 are SGHAT and FQNNGV. CDR3 in amino acids: CASSSNPGLAQETQYF. CDR3 nucleotide sequence: TGTGCCAGCAGCTCCAACCCGGGACTAGCGCAAGAGACCCAGTACTTC.

About this clonotype: A read error is likely, as this CDR3 ends without the conserved phenylalanine or tryptophan. The rearrangement links TRBV7-2 to TRBJ1-2; 8 bases map to TRBD1. The junction had 4 bases not matched to a gene; V was cut back by 7 bases and J by 9 bases. The CDR3 length is 11 residues. CDR1 is SGHTA, CDR2 FQGNSA, per germline. The CDR3 DNA sequence: TGTGCCAGCACGGGACAGGATAGCTACACCCTC. This gives the protein CASTGQDSYTL.

This clonotype came up many times. As DNA, the CDR3 is TGTGCCAGCACCAAAAATGGGGGAGAGACCCAGTACTTC. Protein: CASTKNGGETQYF. V and J are TRBV28 and TRBJ2-5; D is possibly TRBD1 or TRBD2 (5 bases each). CDR1 and CDR2 (germline): MDHEN, SYDVKM. The CDR3 loop spans 13 amino acids. Trimming stripped 7 bases from V and 4 bases from J, with 13 bases between.

This clonotype was counted ten times or more. V usage is TRBV9 and J usage is TRBJ1-6; unclear D gene. V was cut by 4 bases and J by 9 bases, with 8 bases left in between. Germline CDR1 reads SGDLS; CDR2 reads YYNGEE. The CDR3 sequence is 12 residues long. The CDR3: CASSSYGSPLHF. The CDR3, as DNA: TGTGCCAGCAGCTCCTACGGTTCACCCCTCCACTTT.

This chain joins TRBV6-1 and TRBJ1-3; no clear D. Germline CDR1 is MNHNS and CDR2 is SASEGT. The CDR3 runs to 18 residues. V was cut by 6 bases and J by 6 bases, with 27 bases left in between. CDR3 loop: CASSRGGNFLPEENTIYF. The CDR3 nucleotides read TGTGCCAGCAGCCGGGGAGGGAATTTCCTTCCCGAGGAAAACACCATATATTTT.